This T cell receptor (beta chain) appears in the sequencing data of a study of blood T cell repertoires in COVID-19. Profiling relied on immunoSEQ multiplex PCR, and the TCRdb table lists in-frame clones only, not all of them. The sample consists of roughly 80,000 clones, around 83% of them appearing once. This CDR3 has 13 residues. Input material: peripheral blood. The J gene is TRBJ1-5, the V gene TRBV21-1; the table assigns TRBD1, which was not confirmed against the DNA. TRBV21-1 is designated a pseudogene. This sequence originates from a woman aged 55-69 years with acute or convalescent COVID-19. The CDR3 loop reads CAREQGRNQPQHF. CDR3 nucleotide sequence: TGTGCCAGGGAACAGGGGCGCAATCAGCCCCAGCATTTT.